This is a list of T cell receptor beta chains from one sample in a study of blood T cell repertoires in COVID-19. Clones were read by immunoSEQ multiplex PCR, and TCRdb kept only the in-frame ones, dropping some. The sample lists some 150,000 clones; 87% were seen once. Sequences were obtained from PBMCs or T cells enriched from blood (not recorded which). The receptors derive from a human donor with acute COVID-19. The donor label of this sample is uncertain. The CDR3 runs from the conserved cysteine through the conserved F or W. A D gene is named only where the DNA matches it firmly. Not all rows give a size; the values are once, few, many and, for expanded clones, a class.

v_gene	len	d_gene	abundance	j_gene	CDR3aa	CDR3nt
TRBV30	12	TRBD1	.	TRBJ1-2	CAWSQGGSGYTF	TGTGCCTGGTCACAGGGGGGGAGTGGCTACACCTTC
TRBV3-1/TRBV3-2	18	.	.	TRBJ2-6	CASSQSPGKQGWGTVLTF	TGTGCCAGCAGCCAATCACCGGGTAAACAGGGCTGGGGGACCGTCCTGACTTTC
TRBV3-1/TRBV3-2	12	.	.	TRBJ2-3	CASSPSTDTQYF	TGTGCCAGCAGCCCGAGCACAGATACGCAGTATTTT
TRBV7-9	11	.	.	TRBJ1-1	CASSLGREAFF	TGTGCCAGCAGCTTAGGCAGGGAAGCTTTCTTT
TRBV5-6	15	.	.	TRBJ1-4	CASSLGGETNEKLFF	TGTGCCAGCAGCTTGGGCGGTGAAACTAATGAAAAACTGTTTTTT
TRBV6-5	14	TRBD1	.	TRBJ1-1	CASSRTGTNTEAFF	TGTGCCAGCAGTCGGACAGGGACGAACACTGAAGCTTTCTTT
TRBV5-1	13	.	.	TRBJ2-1	CASSLNGYNEQFF	TGCGCCAGCAGCTTGAACGGCTACAATGAGCAGTTCTTC
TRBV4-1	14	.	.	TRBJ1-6	CASSQDETQSPLHF	TGCGCCAGCAGCCAAGATGAGACTCAATCACCCCTCCACTTT
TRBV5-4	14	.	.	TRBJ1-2	CASSLTEPGHGYTF	TGTGCCAGCAGCTTGACAGAGCCCGGCCATGGCTACACCTTC
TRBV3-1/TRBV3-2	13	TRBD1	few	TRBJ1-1	CASSGQGALEAFF	TGTGCCAGCAGCGGCCAGGGGGCTCTAGAAGCTTTCTTT
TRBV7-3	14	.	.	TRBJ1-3	CASSLTGAGNTIYF	TGTGCCAGCAGCTTAACAGGGGCTGGAAACACCATATATTTT
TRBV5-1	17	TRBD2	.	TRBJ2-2	CASSLPSGGAYTGELFF	TGCGCCAGCAGCTTGCCTAGCGGGGGGGCCTACACCGGGGAGCTGTTTTTT
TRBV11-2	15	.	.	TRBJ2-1	CASSLLYGGPNEQFF	TGTGCCAGCAGCTTGCTTTACGGGGGGCCCAATGAGCAGTTCTTC
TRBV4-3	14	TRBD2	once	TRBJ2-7	CASSQDSGGYEQYF	TGCGCCAGCAGCCAAGACTCGGGGGGCTACGAGCAGTACTTC
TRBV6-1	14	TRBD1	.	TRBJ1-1	CASSEMTGHAEAFF	TGTGCCAGCAGTGAAATGACAGGGCACGCTGAAGCTTTCTTT
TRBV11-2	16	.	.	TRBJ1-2	CASSSLRGRLDYGYTF	TGTGCCAGCAGCTCCCTCAGGGGTCGGCTCGACTATGGCTACACCTTC
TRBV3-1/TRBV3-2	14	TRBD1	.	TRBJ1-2	CASSRGQEVYGYTF	TGTGCCAGCAGCCGAGGACAGGAAGTCTATGGCTACACCTTC
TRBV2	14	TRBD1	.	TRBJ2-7	CASSSGTGPYEQYF	TGTGCCAGCAGTTCCGGGACAGGACCATACGAGCAGTACTTC
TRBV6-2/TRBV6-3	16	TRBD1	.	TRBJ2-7	CASNPTTGTGRVEQYF	TGTGCCAGCAACCCAACGACCGGGACAGGGAGAGTGGAGCAGTACTTC
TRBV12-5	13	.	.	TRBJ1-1	CASGFGESTEAFF	TGTGCTAGTGGTTTCGGGGAAAGCACTGAAGCTTTCTTT
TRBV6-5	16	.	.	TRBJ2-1	CASSYFLDRPSNEQFF	TGTGCCAGCAGTTACTTCTTGGACAGACCTTCGAATGAGCAGTTCTTC
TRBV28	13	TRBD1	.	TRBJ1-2	CASTDRGGYGYTF	TGTGCCAGCACTGACAGGGGGGGCTATGGCTACACCTTC